A single sample is the source of the 11 T cell receptor beta chains below, sequenced in a study of cytomegalovirus exposure and HLA in healthy donors. The PCR contained 60 Vbeta and 13 Jbeta primers. Clones were read by immunoSEQ multiplex PCR, and TCRdb kept only the in-frame ones, dropping some. The repertoire holds some 150,000 clones, with approximately 79% as singletons. The specimen was PBMCs. The receptors come from a man aged 40-50 years in good health and CMV-seronegative.

This chain connects TRBV5-1 to TRBJ2-3; 7 bases agree with TRBD2. This CDR3 is 14 amino acids long. CDR1 is SGHRS, CDR2 YFSETQ, per germline. V was pared by 6 bases and J by 1 base, with 5 bases of the junction left unmatched. DNA of the CDR3: TGCGCCAGCACCCGCACTAGCGGCACAGATACGCAGTATTTT. Protein product: CASTRTSGTDTQYF.

V gene TRBV6-6 combines with J gene TRBJ2-1, with 13 bases matching TRBD2. The CDR3 is 15 amino acids. From germline, CDR1 is MNHNY and CDR2 SVGAGI (reference sequence). V lost 6 bases to trimming and J lost 7 bases; unmatched junction nucleotides: 6. CDR3 amino acids: CASSPQGLAGNEQFF. In DNA form, the CDR3 reads TGTGCCAGCAGCCCACAGGGACTAGCGGGAAATGAGCAGTTCTTC.

This clone was observed a few times. This chain joins TRBV25-1 and TRBJ1-2; weak D call: TRBD1 (6 bases). V lost 7 bases and J lost 0, with 12 bases in between. Germline loops: CDR1 MGHDK, CDR2 SYGVNS. This CDR3 spans 14 amino acids. The CDR3 region is CASTSGVSNYGYTF. For the CDR3, the DNA is TGTGCCAGCACTTCAGGGGTGTCTAACTATGGCTACACCTTC.

V and J are TRBV20-1 and TRBJ2-5; maybe TRBD1 (5 bases). This CDR3 has 11 residues. Germline assignment: CDR1 DFQATT and CDR2 SNEGSKA (reference sequence). In DNA, the CDR3 is TGCAGCTGGGGCGGTCAAGAGACCCAGTACTTC. Translated, it gives CSWGGQETQYF.

This sequence joins TRBV16 and TRBJ1-5; tentatively, D is TRBD1 (5 bases). V lost 7 bases and J lost 5, with 18 bases in between. The CDR3 is 15 amino acids. CDR1 and CDR2 (germline): KGHSY, FQNENV. The CDR3 nucleotides read TGTGCCAGCACCGAGGGAGGGGTTGTAGATCAGCCCCAGCATTTT. This translates into CASTEGGVVDQPQHF.

As regards this clone: The junction differs from germline at one of its ends, possibly a read error. The chain recombines TRBV27 with TRBJ2-1, with TRBD2 matching over 11 bases. CDR3 size: 12 residues. Germline V gene lookup returns CDR1 MNHEY and CDR2 SMNVEV (reference sequence). As DNA, the CDR3 is TGTGCCAGCAGTCCTGCGACTAGCGGGACAGTCTTC. Translated: CASSPATSGTVF.

This clone was seen only once. V and J are TRBV19 and TRBJ2-5; 12 bases are shared with TRBD1. Germline V gives CDR1 LNHDA, CDR2 SQIVND (reference sequence). The CDR3 loop spans 14 amino acids. V shed 7 bases, J shed 5 bases, and the junction held 5 bases outside the gene matches. CDR3 region: CASKGTGGRETQYF. The CDR3 coding sequence is TGTGCCAGTAAGGGGACAGGGGGCAGGGAGACCCAGTACTTC.

The CDR3 nucleotides are TGTGCCATCAGTGGGGGACAGGGCAACGAGCAGTACTTC. Translated: CAISGGQGNEQYF. The chain couples TRBV10-3 to TRBJ2-7; 9 bases map to TRBD1. This CDR3 has 13 amino acids. Trimming cost V 4 bases and J 5 bases; bases outside gene matches: 3. Germline CDR1 ENHRY, CDR2 SYGVKD.

The genes are TRBV27 and TRBJ2-4; TRBD1 matches 9 bases. Germline values: CDR1 MNHEY, CDR2 SMNVEV (reference sequence). V shed 3 bases, J shed 7 bases, and the junction held 7 bases outside the gene matches. This CDR3 spans 15 amino acids. DNA of the CDR3: TGTGCCAGCAGTTTGAACGGACAGGGGCTGAACATTCAGTACTTC. Translating it yields CASSLNGQGLNIQYF.

This clone has a single count. The rearrangement uses TRBV18 and TRBJ2-7; TRBD2 agrees at 7 bases. The CDR3 covers 14 residues. Per germline, CDR1 KGHSH and CDR2 LQKENI. Trimming at V came to 3 bases and at J to 6 bases, leaving 8 bases not matched to a gene. The CDR3 coding sequence is TGTGCCAGCTCACCCGGGGCGGGAGTGCCCGAGCAGTACTTC. This gives the protein CASSPGAGVPEQYF.

This chain joins TRBV2 and TRBJ2-4, with 9 bases matching TRBD1. The CDR3 contains 16 residues. Germline CDR1 and CDR2: SNHLY and FYNNEI. With V trimmed by 5 bases and J by 8 bases, 13 bases remained unmatched. CDR3: CASSHRGPVITYIQYF. Written as DNA, the CDR3 is TGTGCCAGCAGTCACAGGGGGCCAGTAATAACGTACATTCAGTACTTC. Full variable domain (remainder filled in from reference TRBV2 and TRBJ2-4): EPEVTQTPSHQVTQMGQEVILRCVPISNHLYFYWYRQILGQKVEFLVSFYNNEISEKSEIFDDQFSVERPDGSNFTLKIRSTKLEDSAMYFCASSHRGPVITYIQYFGAGTRLSVL.